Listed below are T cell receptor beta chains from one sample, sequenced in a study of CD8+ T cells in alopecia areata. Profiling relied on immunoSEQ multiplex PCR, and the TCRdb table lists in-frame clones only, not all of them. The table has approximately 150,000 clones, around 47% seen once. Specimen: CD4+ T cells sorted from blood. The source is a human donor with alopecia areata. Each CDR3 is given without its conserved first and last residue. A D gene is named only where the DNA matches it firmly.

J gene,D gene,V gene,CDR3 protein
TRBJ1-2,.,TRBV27,ASSLTRDYGYT
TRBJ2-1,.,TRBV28,ASSVSYNEQF
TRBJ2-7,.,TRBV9,ASSERGVQGSEQY
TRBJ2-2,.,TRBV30,AWSWVIPGELF
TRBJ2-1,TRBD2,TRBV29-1,SVGGTSGYNEQF
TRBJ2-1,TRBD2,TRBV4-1,ASSQDTAGVDEQF
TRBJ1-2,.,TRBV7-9,ASSLSGVYGYT
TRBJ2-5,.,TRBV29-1,SVAWGTQY
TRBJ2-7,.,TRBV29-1,SVERRETSEQY
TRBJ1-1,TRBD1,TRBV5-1,ASSLGRTGAEAF
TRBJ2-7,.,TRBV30,AWGLAQQY
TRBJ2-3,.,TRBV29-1,SVVVGGFTDTQY
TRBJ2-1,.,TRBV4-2,ASSQVEGSNEQF
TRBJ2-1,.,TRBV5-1,ASSLDGTLYNEQF
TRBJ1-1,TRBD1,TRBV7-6,ASSPDQGAAEAF
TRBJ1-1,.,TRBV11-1,ASSFQGNTEAF
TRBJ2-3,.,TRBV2,ASSPGLDTQY
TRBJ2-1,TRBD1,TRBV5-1,ASSPRQGGSYNEQF
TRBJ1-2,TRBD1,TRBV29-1,SATGTDSNYGYT
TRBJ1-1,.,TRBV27,ASSAQRGTEAF
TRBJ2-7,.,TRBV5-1,ASSLVGGGTYEQY
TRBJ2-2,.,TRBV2,ASSLIGELF
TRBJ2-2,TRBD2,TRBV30,AWSASPGLAVGATGELF
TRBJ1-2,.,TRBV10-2,ASSSANGYT
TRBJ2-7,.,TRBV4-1,ASSHLVAYEQY
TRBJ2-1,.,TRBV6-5,ASRVSGVSYNEQF
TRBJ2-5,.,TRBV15,ATSRDRAQETQY
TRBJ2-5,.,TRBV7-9,ASSILTRGETQY
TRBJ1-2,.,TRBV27,ASSSNAGTKRNYGYT
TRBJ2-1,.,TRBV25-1,ASSGVGQF
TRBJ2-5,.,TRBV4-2,ASSQDKGGETQY
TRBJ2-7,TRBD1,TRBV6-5,ASRIRTGGSYEQY
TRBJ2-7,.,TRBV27,ASSLYPGPGGDEQY
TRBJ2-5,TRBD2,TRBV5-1,ASSSGLAGQETQY
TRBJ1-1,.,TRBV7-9,ASSLAQNTEAF
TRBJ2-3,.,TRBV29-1,SVANRETQY
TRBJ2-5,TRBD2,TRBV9,ASSGIAGGTQY
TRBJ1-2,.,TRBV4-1,ASSQDPGGYYGYT
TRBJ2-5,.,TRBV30,AWSGLKTQY
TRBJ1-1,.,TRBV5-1,ASSEMTAGGEAF
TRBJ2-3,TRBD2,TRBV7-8,ASSLQLAGVTRDTQY
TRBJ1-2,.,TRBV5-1,ASSPGQNYGYT
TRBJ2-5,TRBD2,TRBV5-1,ASTRLAGQQETQY
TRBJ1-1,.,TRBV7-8,ASSLVSSEAF
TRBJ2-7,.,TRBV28,ASSVAVRAYEQY
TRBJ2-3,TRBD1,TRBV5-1,ASSVWTGPDTQY
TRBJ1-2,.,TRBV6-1,ASRFIGDGYT
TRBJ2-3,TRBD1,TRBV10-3,AISDRAGGYTDTQY
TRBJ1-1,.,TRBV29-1,SVVTVTEAF
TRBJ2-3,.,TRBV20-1,SASVDTQY
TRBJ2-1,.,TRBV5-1,ASSLGLDANEQF
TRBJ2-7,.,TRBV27,ASSRVGLASTYEQY
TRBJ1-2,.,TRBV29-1,SVDPPGYT